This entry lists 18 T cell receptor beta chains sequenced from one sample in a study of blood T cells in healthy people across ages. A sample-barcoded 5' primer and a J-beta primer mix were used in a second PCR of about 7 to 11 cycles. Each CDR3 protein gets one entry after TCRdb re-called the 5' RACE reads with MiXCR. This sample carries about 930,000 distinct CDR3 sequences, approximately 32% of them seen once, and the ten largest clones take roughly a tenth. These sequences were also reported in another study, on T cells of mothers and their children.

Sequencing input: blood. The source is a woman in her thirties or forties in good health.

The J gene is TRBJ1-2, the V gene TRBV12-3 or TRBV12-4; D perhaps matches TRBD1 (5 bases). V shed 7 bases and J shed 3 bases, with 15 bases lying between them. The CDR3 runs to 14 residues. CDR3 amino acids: CASTSDGGDYGYTF. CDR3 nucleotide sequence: TGTGCCAGCACCTCGGACGGAGGGGACTATGGCTACACCTTC.

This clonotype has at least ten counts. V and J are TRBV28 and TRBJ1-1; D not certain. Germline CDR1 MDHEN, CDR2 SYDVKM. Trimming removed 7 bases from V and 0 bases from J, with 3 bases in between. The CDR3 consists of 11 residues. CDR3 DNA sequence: TGTGCCAGCACTCTGAACACTGAAGCTTTCTTT. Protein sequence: CASTLNTEAFF. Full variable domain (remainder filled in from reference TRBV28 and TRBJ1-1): DVKVTQSSRYLVKRTGEKVFLECVQDMDHENMFWYRQDPGLGLRLIYFSYDVKMKEKGDIPEGYSVSREKKERFSLILESASTNQTSMYLCASTLNTEAFFGQGTRLTVV.

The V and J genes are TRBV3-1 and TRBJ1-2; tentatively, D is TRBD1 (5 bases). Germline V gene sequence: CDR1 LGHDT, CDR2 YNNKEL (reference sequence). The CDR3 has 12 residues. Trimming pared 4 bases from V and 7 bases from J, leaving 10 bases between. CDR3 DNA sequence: TGTGCCAGCAGCCCGGGACTCTCTGGCTACACCTTC. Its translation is CASSPGLSGYTF.

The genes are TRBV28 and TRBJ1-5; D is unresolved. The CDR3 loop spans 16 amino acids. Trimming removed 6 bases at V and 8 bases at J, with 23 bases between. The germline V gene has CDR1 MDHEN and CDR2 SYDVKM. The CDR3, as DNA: TGTGCCAGCAGATCCCGGGAGCTGGATCAAAGGAAGCCCCAGCATTTT. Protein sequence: CASRSRELDQRKPQHF.

CDR3 nucleotide sequence: TGTGCCACCGCCCCTGGGAGGAGCTACGAGCAGTACTTC. It is translated as CATAPGRSYEQYF. The gene calls are TRBV19 and TRBJ2-4, with a possible D match to TRBD2 (6 bases). The DNA end lines up better with TRBJ2-7; the J call may be wrong. Germline V CDR1 and CDR2: LNHDA, SQIVND (reference sequence). CDR3 length equals 13 residues.

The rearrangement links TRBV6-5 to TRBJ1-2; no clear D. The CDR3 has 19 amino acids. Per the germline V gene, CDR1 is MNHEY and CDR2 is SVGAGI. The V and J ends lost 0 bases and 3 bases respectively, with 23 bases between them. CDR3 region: CASSYSPQPIADGDYGYTF. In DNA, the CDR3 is TGTGCCAGCAGTTACTCCCCTCAACCCATCGCGGACGGAGACTATGGCTACACCTTC.

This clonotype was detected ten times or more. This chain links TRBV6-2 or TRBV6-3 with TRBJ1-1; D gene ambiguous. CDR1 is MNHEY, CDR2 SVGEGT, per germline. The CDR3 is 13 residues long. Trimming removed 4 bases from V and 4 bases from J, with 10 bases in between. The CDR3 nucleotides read TGTGCCAGCAGTTTAGACCCTTTCACTGAAGCTTTCTTT. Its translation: CASSLDPFTEAFF.

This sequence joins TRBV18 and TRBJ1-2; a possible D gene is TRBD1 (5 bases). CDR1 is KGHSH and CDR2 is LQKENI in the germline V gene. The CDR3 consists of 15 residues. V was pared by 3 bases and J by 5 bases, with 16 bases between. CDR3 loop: CASSPPGRKEYGYTF. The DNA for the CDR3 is TGTGCCAGCTCACCTCCGGGACGAAAGGAATATGGCTACACCTTC.

This CDR3 reads CASSEYTGPNTEAFF. CDR3 DNA sequence: TGTGCCAGCAGTGAATACACAGGGCCAAACACTGAAGCTTTCTTT. The V and J genes are TRBV28 and TRBJ1-1, with TRBD1 as a possible D gene (6 bases). The CDR3 spans 15 residues. V lost 5 bases, J lost 2 bases, and 15 bases lay in between. Germline lookup yields CDR1 MDHEN and CDR2 SYDVKM.

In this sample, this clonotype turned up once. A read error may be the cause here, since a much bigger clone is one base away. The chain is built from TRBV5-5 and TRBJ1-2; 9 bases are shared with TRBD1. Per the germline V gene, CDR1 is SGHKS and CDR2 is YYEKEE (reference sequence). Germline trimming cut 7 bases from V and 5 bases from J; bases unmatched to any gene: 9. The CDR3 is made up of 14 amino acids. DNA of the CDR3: TGTGCCAGCGGCACCCGGACAGGGGAGTATGGCTACACCTTC. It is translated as CASGTRTGEYGYTF.

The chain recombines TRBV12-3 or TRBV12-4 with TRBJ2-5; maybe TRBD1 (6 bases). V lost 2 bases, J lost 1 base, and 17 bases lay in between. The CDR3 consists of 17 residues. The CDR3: CASSLSGVMMSQETQYF. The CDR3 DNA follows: TGTGCCAGCAGTTTATCAGGGGTGATGATGAGCCAAGAGACCCAGTACTTC.

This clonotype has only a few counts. CDR3 in DNA: TGTGCCAGCAGCCAAGAAGTGGCGGGGGGGCGAGGCAGAAACATTCAGTACTTC. It encodes CASSQEVAGGRGRNIQYF. The chain combines TRBV3-1 with TRBJ2-4, with 9 bases fitting TRBD2. J lost 6 bases, V lost 0 bases, and 12 bases had no gene match. Germline CDR1 LGHDT, CDR2 YNNKEL (reference sequence). This CDR3 spans 18 amino acids.

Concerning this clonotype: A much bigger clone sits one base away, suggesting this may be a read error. This chain's CDR3 is CASGAWTGISGANVLTF. Written as DNA, the CDR3 is TGTGCCAGCGGCGCCTGGACAGGGATCTCTGGGGCCAACGTCCTGACTTTC. V usage is TRBV9 and J usage is TRBJ2-6; TRBD1 agrees at 8 bases. In germline, CDR1 is SGDLS, CDR2 YYNGEE. This CDR3 comprises 17 residues. V lost 7 bases to trimming and J lost 0 bases; unmatched junction nucleotides: 9. Based on the CDR3 plus reference TRBV9 and TRBJ2-6, the full variable domain is DSGVTQTPKHLITATGQRVTLRCSPRSGDLSVYWYQQSLDQGLQFLIQYYNGEERAKGNILERFSAQQFPDLHSELNLSSLELGDSALYFCASGAWTGISGANVLTFGAGSRLTVL.

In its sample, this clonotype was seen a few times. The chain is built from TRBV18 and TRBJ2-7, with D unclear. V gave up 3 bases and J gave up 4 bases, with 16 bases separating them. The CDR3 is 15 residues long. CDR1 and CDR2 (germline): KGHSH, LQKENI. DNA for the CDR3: TGTGCCAGCTCACCTGGTCAGACTGCCTCGTACGAGCAGTACTTC. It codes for CASSPGQTASYEQYF.

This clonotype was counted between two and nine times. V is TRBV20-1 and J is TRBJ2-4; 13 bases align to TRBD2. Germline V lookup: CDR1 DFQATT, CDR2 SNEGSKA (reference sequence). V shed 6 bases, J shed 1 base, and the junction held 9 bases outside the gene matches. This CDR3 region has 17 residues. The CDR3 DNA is TGCAGTGCAAGGGGACTAGCGGGGTCCGGGGCCAAAAACATTCAGTACTTC. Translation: CSARGLAGSGAKNIQYF.

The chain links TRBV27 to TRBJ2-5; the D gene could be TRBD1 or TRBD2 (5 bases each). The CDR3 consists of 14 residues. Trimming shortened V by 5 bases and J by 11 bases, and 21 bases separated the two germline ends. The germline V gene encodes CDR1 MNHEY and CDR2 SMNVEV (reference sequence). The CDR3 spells CASSASRGRGKQYF. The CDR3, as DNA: TGTGCCAGCAGTGCTTCTAGGGGTCGGGGCAAGCAGTACTTC.

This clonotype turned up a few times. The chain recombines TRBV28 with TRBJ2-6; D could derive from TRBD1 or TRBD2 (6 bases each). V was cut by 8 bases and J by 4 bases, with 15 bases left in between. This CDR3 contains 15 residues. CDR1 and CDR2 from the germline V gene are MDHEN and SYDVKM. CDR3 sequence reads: CASAPTGRGANVLTF. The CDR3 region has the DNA TGTGCCAGCGCACCTACAGGGAGGGGGGCCAACGTCCTGACTTTC.

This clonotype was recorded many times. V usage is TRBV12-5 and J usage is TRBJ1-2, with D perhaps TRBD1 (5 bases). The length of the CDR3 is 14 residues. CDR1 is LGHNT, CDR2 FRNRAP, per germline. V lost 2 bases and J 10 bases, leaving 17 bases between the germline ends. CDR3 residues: CASGLSGTESLYTF. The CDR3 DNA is TGTGCTAGTGGTTTGTCTGGGACCGAATCTCTCTACACCTTC.